This T cell receptor beta chain comes out of a study of blood T cell repertoires in COVID-19. Study-level background: Specimens from acute and convalescent COVID-19 originated in the United States, Italy and Spain.

The junction had 13 bases not matched to a gene; V was cut back by 8 bases and J by 12 bases. The CDR3 is made up of 14 amino acids. Germline CDR1 is SQVTM and CDR2 is ANQGSEA. Assay: immunoSEQ multiplex PCR; the TCRdb copy retains only in-frame clones and omits some. The sample shows approximately 360,000 clones, around four fifths of them seen only once. The specimen was PBMCs or T cells enriched from blood (not recorded which). The rearrangement uses TRBV29-1 and TRBJ2-1; 13 positions agree with TRBD2. The source of this sequence is a woman between 50 and 59 years old who had recovered from COVID-19. In nucleotides, the CDR3 is TGCAGCCTGGGCGGCGGGACTAGCGGGAAGAGGCAGTTCTTC. This encodes CSLGGGTSGKRQFF.